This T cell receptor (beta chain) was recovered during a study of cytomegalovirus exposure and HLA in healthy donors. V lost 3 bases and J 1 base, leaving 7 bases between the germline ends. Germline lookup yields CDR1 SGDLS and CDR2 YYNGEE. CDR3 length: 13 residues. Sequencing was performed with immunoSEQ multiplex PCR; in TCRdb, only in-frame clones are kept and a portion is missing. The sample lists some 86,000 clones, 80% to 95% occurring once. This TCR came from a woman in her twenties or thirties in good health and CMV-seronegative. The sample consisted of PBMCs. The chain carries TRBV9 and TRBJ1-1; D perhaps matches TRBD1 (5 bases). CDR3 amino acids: CASSETGNTEAFF. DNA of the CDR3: TGTGCCAGCAGCGAAACAGGGAACACTGAAGCTTTCTTT.